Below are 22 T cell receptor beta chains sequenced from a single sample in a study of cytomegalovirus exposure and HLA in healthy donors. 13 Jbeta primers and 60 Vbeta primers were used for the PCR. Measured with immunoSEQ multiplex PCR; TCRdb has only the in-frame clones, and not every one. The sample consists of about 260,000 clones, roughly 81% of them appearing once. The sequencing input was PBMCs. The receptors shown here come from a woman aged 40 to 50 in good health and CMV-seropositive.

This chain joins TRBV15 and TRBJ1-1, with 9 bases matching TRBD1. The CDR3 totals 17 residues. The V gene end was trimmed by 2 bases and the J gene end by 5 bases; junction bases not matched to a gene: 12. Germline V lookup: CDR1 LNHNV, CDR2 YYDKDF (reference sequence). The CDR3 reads CATSRPLQGAGWTEAFF. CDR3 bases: TGTGCCACCAGCAGACCACTACAGGGGGCTGGGTGGACTGAAGCTTTCTTT.

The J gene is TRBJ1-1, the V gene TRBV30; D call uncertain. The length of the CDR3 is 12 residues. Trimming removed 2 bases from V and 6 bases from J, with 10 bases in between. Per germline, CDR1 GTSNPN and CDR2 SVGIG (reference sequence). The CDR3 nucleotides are TGTGCCTGGAGTTCGGGAGTTTCTGAAGCTTTCTTT. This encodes CAWSSGVSEAFF.

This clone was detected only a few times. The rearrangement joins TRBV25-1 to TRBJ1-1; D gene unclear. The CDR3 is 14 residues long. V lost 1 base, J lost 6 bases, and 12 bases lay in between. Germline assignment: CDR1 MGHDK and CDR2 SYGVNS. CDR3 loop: CASSELGGIPEAFF. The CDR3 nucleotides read TGTGCCAGCAGTGAATTAGGAGGGATCCCTGAAGCTTTCTTT.

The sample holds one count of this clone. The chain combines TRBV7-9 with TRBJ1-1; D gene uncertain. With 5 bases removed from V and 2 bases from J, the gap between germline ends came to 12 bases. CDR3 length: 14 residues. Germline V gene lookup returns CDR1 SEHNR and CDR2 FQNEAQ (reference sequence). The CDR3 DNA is TGTGCCAGCAGCCAAGTTGAGGGCAACACTGAAGCTTTCTTT. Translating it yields CASSQVEGNTEAFF.

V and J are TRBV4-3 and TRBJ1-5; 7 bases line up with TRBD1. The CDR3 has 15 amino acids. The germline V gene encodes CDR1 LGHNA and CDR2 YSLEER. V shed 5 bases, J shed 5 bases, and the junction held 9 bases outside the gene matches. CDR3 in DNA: TGCGCCAGCAGCTTCACCAGGGACAGTTATCAGCCCCAGCATTTT. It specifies CASSFTRDSYQPQHF.

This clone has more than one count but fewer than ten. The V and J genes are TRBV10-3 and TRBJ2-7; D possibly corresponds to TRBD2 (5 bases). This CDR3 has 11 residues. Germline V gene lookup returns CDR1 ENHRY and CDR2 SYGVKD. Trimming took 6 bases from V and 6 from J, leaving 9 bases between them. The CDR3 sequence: CAIRESGEQYF. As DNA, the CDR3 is TGTGCCATCAGAGAAAGCGGCGAGCAGTACTTC.

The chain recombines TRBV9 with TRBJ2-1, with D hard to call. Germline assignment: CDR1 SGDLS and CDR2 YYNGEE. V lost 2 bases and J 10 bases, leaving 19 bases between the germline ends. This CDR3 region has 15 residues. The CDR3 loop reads CASSVNPGPPGEQFF. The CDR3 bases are TGTGCCAGCAGCGTGAATCCGGGTCCTCCCGGGGAGCAGTTCTTC.

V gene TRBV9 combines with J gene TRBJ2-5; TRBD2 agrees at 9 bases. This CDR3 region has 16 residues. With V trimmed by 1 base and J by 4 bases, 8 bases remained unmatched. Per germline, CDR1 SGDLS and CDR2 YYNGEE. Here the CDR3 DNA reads TGTGCCAGCAGCGTATCGGCGGGAGGGCCAGGAGAGACCCAGTACTTC. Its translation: CASSVSAGGPGETQYF. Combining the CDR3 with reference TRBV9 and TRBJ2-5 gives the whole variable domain DSGVTQTPKHLITATGQRVTLRCSPRSGDLSVYWYQQSLDQGLQFLIQYYNGEERAKGNILERFSAQQFPDLHSELNLSSLELGDSALYFCASSVSAGGPGETQYFGPGTRLLVL.

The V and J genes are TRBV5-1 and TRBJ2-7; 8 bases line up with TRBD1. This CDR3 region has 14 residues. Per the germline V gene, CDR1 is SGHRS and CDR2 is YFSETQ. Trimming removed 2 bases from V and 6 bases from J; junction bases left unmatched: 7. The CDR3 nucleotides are TGCGCCAGCAGCTTAGGGCAGGGGGCTTCCGAGCAGTACTTC. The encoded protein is CASSLGQGASEQYF.

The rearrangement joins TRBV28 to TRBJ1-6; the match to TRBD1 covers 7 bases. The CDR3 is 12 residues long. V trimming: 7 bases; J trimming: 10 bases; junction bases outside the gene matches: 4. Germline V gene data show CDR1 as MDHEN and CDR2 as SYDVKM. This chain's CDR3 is CASTGGRSPLHF. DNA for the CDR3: TGTGCCAGCACAGGGGGACGATCACCCCTCCACTTT.

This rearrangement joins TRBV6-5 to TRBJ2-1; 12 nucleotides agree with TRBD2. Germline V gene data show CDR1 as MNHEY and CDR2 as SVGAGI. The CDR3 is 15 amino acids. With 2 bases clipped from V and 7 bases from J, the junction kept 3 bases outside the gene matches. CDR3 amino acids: CASSYGLAGSNEQFF. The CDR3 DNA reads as TGTGCCAGCAGTTACGGACTAGCGGGAAGTAATGAGCAGTTCTTC.

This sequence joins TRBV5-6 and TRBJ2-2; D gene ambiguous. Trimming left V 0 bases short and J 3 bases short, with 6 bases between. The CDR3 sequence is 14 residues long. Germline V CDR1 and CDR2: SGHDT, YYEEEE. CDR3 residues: CASSLDSHTGELFF. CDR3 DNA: TGTGCCAGCAGCTTGGACAGTCACACCGGGGAGCTGTTTTTT.

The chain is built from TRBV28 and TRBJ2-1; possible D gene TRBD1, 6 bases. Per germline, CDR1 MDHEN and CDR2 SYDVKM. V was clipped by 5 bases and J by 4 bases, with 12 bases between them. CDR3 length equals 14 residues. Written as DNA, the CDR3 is TGTGCCAGCAGTCGTCACAGGGAATACAATGAGCAGTTCTTC. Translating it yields CASSRHREYNEQFF.

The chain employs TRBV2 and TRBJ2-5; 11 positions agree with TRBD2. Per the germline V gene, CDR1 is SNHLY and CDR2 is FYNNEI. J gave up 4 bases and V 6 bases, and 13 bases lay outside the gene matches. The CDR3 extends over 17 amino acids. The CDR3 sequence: CASSAYRVAGGLETQYF. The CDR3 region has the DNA TGTGCCAGCAGCGCCTACCGTGTAGCGGGAGGGCTAGAGACCCAGTACTTC.

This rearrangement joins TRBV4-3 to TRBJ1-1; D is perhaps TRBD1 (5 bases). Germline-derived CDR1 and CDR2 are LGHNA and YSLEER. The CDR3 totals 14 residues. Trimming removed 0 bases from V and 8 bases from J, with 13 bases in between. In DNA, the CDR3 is TGCGCCAGCAGCCAAGAACAGGAACCGAGCGAAGCTTTCTTT. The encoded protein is CASSQEQEPSEAFF.

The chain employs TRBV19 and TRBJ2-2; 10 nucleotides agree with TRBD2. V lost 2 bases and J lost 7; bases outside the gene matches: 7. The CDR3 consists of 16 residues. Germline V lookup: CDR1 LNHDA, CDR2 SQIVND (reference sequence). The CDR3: CASSITGTSVGGELFF. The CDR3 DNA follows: TGTGCCAGTAGTATAACGGGGACTAGCGTCGGCGGGGAGCTGTTTTTT.

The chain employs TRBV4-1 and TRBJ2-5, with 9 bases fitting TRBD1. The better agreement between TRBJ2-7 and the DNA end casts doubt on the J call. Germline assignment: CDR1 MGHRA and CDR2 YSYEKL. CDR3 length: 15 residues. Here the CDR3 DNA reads TGCGCCAGCAGCCATTCGACAGGGGGAGGTCTCGAGCAGTACTTC. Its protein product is CASSHSTGGGLEQYF.

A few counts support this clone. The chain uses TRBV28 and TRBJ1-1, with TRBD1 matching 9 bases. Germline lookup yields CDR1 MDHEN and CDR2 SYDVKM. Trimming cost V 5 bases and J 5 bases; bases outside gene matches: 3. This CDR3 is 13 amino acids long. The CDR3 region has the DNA TGTGCCAGCAGTACAGGGGGCGCGACTGAAGCTTTCTTT. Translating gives CASSTGGATEAFF.

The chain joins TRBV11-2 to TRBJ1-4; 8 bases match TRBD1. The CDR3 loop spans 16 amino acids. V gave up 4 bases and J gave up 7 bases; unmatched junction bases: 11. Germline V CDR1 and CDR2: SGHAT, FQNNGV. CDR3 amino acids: CASSSGTGWGGEKLFF. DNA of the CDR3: TGTGCCAGCAGCTCAGGGACAGGTTGGGGTGGTGAAAAACTGTTTTTT.

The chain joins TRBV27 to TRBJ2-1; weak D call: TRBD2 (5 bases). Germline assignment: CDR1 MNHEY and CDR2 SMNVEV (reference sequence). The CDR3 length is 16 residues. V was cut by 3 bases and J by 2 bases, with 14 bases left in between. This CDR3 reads CASSFPGKGTYNEQFF. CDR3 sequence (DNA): TGTGCCAGCAGTTTCCCGGGAAAAGGCACCTACAATGAGCAGTTCTTC.

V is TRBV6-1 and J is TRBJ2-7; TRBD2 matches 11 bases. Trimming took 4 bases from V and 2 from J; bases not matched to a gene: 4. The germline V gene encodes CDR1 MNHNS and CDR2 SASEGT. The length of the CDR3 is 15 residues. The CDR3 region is CASSGFSGRAYEQYF. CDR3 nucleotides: TGTGCCAGCAGTGGCTTTAGCGGGAGGGCCTACGAGCAGTACTTC.

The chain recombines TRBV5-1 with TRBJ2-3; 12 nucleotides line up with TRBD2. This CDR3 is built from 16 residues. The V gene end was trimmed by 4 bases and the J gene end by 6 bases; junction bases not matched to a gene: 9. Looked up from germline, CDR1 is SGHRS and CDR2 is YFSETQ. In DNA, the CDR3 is TGCGCCAGCAGCATCCCGACTAGCGGGAGTGGCGATACGCAGTATTTT. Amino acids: CASSIPTSGSGDTQYF.